One and the same sample provided the 14 T cell receptor beta chains below, sequenced in a study of blood T cell repertoires in COVID-19. Clones were sequenced by immunoSEQ multiplex PCR, and TCRdb holds only the in-frame ones, with some missing. There are 250,000 or so clones in the sample; approximately 90% occur only once, and about 4% lies in the top ten. The source material was PBMCs or T cells enriched from blood (not recorded which). These receptors were collected from a woman aged 25-40 years with acute COVID-19.

V and J are TRBV7-9 and TRBJ2-1; TRBD2 matches 8 bases. This CDR3 spans 14 amino acids. V lost 10 bases to trimming and J lost 10 bases; unmatched junction nucleotides: 15. In germline, CDR1 is SEHNR, CDR2 FQNEAQ (reference sequence). The DNA for the CDR3 is TGTGCCACACAAACCGGGACTAGTAGTTCAGAGCAGTTCTTC. Amino acid sequence: CATQTGTSSSEQFF.

This clone was counted only a few times. This chain uses TRBV5-1 with TRBJ2-5; 7 positions match TRBD1. Per the germline V gene, CDR1 is SGHRS and CDR2 is YFSETQ. V was pared by 3 bases and J by 0 bases, with 5 bases of the junction left unmatched. The CDR3 has 15 residues. CDR3 coding DNA: TGCGCCAGCAGCTCGGGACAGATGTACCAAGAGACCCAGTACTTC. It is translated as CASSSGQMYQETQYF.

The rearrangement joins TRBV23-1 to TRBJ2-7, with D perhaps TRBD2 (7 bases). TRBV23-1 qualifies as an ORF whose function is uncertain. Between the trimmed V and J ends, which lost 0 bases and 2 bases, there was a span of 17 bases. The CDR3 is made up of 17 amino acids. The CDR3 DNA sequence: TGCGCCAGCAGTCAATCGGGAGGGGGGGACCCGACCTACGAGCAGTACTTC. Encoded protein: CASSQSGGGDPTYEQYF.

A few counts support this clone. The chain is built from TRBV5-1 and TRBJ2-6; D is perhaps TRBD1 (5 bases). V was pared by 2 bases and J by 2 bases, with 8 bases between. There are 15 residues in the CDR3. Looked up from germline, CDR1 is SGHRS and CDR2 is YFSETQ. The CDR3 nucleotides are TGCGCCAGCAGCTTATCAGGGACTGGGGCCAACGTCCTGACTTTC. This translates into CASSLSGTGANVLTF.

The chain uses TRBV4-3 and TRBJ2-1; 7 bases line up with TRBD2. This CDR3 region has 20 residues. The trim removed 0 bases at V and 2 bases at J, leaving 16 bases unmatched. Germline loops: CDR1 LGHNA, CDR2 YSLEER. The CDR3 bases are TGCGCCAGCAGCCAAGATTATCAGGGTATCCTAGCGGTGACCTACAATGAGCAGTTCTTC. Protein sequence: CASSQDYQGILAVTYNEQFF.

The V call is TRBV30, the J call TRBJ1-1; D gene ambiguous. Germline V gives CDR1 GTSNPN, CDR2 SVGIG (reference sequence). Trimming stripped 0 bases from V and 4 bases from J, with 12 bases between. CDR3 length: 14 amino acids. The CDR3 bases are TGTGCCTGGAGTGTATACGGGGTGGGCACTGAAGCTTTCTTT. As protein: CAWSVYGVGTEAFF.

This chain links TRBV6-5 with TRBJ2-7; D ambiguous. Germline CDR1 and CDR2: MNHEY and SVGAGI. CDR3 length: 11 residues. Trimming removed 4 bases at V and 6 bases at J, with 7 bases between. The CDR3 protein is CASSSGGEQYF. In nucleotides, the CDR3 is TGTGCCAGCAGTTCCGGTGGCGAGCAGTACTTC.

The rearrangement links TRBV25-1 to TRBJ2-7; 9 positions agree with TRBD2. CDR3 length equals 15 residues. The V gene's germline CDR1 is MGHDK and CDR2 SYGVNS. The trim removed 4 bases at V and 3 bases at J, leaving 7 bases unmatched. The DNA of the CDR3 is TGTGCCAGCAGTGCCCTAGCGGGGCCGATCTACGAGCAGTACTTC. It yields the protein CASSALAGPIYEQYF.

The rearrangement joins TRBV19 to TRBJ2-7; 8 bases map to TRBD2. The CDR3 spans 15 residues. V trimming: 7 bases; J trimming: 0 bases; junction bases outside the gene matches: 8. The germline CDR1 and CDR2 sequences are LNHDA and SQIVND (reference sequence). The CDR3 protein is CASTIGSGSSYEQYF. The CDR3, as DNA: TGTGCCAGTACTATCGGAAGCGGGAGCTCCTACGAGCAGTACTTC. The whole variable domain, filled in from reference TRBV19 and TRBJ2-7, reads DGGITQSPKYLFRKEGQNVTLSCEQNLNHDAMYWYRQDPGQGLRLIYYSQIVNDFQKGDIAEGYSVSREKKESFPLTVTSAQKNPTAFYLCASTIGSGSSYEQYFGPGTRLTVT.

The chain uses TRBV5-4 and TRBJ2-2; D might be TRBD2 (6 bases). The CDR3 loop spans 15 amino acids. With 0 bases removed from V and 7 bases from J, the gap between germline ends came to 13 bases. Per the germline V gene, CDR1 is SGHNT and CDR2 is YYREEE (reference sequence). CDR3 in DNA: TGTGCCAGCAGCTTGGAGGGGAGGATCGACGGGGAGCTGTTTTTT. Translated: CASSLEGRIDGELFF.

The chain uses TRBV11-2 and TRBJ2-1, with unresolved D. The CDR3 is 15 residues long. Trimming stripped 1 base from V and 9 bases from J, with 16 bases between. Germline-derived CDR1 and CDR2 are SGHAT and FQNNGV. The CDR3 DNA reads as TGTGCCAGCAGCTTAGGAGGTAGTACCCTCGGTGAGCAGTTCTTC. Amino acid sequence: CASSLGGSTLGEQFF.

The genes are TRBV18 and TRBJ1-6, with D possibly matching TRBD1 (6 bases). The CDR3 runs to 15 residues. Looked up from germline, CDR1 is KGHSH and CDR2 is LQKENI. The ends were cut back, 0 bases at V and 6 bases at J, with 9 bases in the middle. The CDR3 here is CASSPPGQSNSPLHF. For the CDR3, the DNA is TGTGCCAGCTCACCACCAGGACAGAGTAATTCACCCCTCCACTTT.

The chain joins TRBV28 to TRBJ2-1, with 7 bases fitting TRBD2. This CDR3 has 16 residues. Germline V gene data show CDR1 as MDHEN and CDR2 as SYDVKM. After removal of 7 bases from V and 5 bases from J, the junction contained 14 bases not matched to a gene. The DNA for the CDR3 is TGTGCCAGCATTTTCCCCGGCGGGGGAAGCCACAATGAGCAGTTCTTC. Its protein product is CASIFPGGGSHNEQFF.

The table lists this clone with a count of one. J is TRBJ1-4 and V is TRBV7-2; 9 bases agree with TRBD1. The CDR3 has 15 amino acids. In germline, CDR1 is SGHTA, CDR2 FQGNSA. The V gene end was trimmed by 2 bases and the J gene end by 5 bases; junction bases not matched to a gene: 3. The CDR3 DNA sequence: TGTGCCAGCAGCTTACAGACAGGGGGAAATGAAAAACTGTTTTTT. The encoded protein is CASSLQTGGNEKLFF.